These T cell receptor beta chains were read from a single sample in a study of shared clonotypes between healthy human individuals. Some clones are missing from TCRdb's copy, which holds only in-frame ones; the method was immunoSEQ multiplex PCR. The sample consists of hundreds of thousands of clones, 85% to 95% of them appearing once. The sample taken for sequencing was naive CD8+ T cells sorted from blood. The receptor set was obtained from a woman aged 25 to 39 in good health. The CDR3 runs from the conserved cysteine through the conserved F or W. The order of the fields is V gene, J gene, D gene, clone size, CDR3 DNA, CDR3 protein. A D gene is named only where the DNA matches it firmly. The size field is filled for only some rows; it gives once, few, many or a size class.

TRBV6-5	TRBJ2-7	TRBD2	.	TGTGCCAGCAGTTACTCTCCGGGGGGCTACGAGCAGTACTTC	CASSYSPGGYEQYF
TRBV9	TRBJ1-3	TRBD1	.	TGTGCCAGCAGCGTAGGACAGGGCGGTGGAAACACCATATATTTT	CASSVGQGGGNTIYF
TRBV27	TRBJ2-1	.	.	TGTGCCAGCAGTTTTATAGGGGAAGGCAATGAGCAGTTCTTC	CASSFIGEGNEQFF
TRBV4-1	TRBJ2-7	.	.	TGCGCCAGCAGCCAAGGACTTCTTAGCTCCTACGAGCAGTACTTC	CASSQGLLSSYEQYF
TRBV27	TRBJ1-2	.	.	TGTGCCAGCACCACACTAGCAGGGGCTGCCTATGGCTACACCTTC	CASTTLAGAAYGYTF
TRBV19	TRBJ1-1	.	.	TGTGCCAGTAGTATCGGAGTGAACACTGAAGCTTTCTTT	CASSIGVNTEAFF
TRBV15	TRBJ1-5	.	few	TGTGCCACCAGCCTTAGGTACGATCAGCCCCAGCATTTT	CATSLRYDQPQHF
TRBV7-9	TRBJ1-1	TRBD1	once	TGTGCCAGCAGCTTAGCGCCCGGGACAGGGGTAACTGAAGCTTTCTTT	CASSLAPGTGVTEAFF
TRBV9	TRBJ2-1	.	.	TGTGCCAGCAGTAGGGGACTGCCCCTCCATGAGCAGTTCTTC	CASSRGLPLHEQFF
TRBV2	TRBJ2-7	.	.	TGTGCAAACACCATGGGTAGGGCCAACTACGAGCAGTACTTC	CANTMGRANYEQYF
TRBV30	TRBJ1-1	.	.	TGTGCCTGGAGTAGCAGGGGAGGAACTGAAGCTTTCTTT	CAWSSRGGTEAFF
TRBV4-1	TRBJ1-1	TRBD1	.	TGCGCCAGCAGCGCCCGACAGGGGGGAGAAGCTTTCTTT	CASSARQGGEAFF
TRBV5-6	TRBJ1-5	.	.	TGTGCCAGCAGCGCGGGTGGTCAGCCCCAGCATTTT	CASSAGGQPQHF
TRBV27	TRBJ1-2	TRBD1	.	TGTGCCAGCTGCCCCTTTTTGACAGGGAAGGATGGCTACACCTTC	CASCPFLTGKDGYTF
TRBV28	TRBJ2-1	.	.	TGTGCCAGCAGTTATGATGAGCAGTTCTTC	CASSYDEQFF
TRBV28	TRBJ2-7	.	.	TGTGCCAGCAGTTCTAGGGGACCGACTTTAACCTACGAGCAGTACTTC	CASSSRGPTLTYEQYF
TRBV13	TRBJ2-2	.	.	TGTGCCAGCATCAGCCTGGGCGCGGACGCTAACACCGGGGAGCTGTTTTTT	CASISLGADANTGELFF
TRBV19	TRBJ2-5	.	.	TGTGCCAGTAGTTGGTGGATGGGGGCGAGAGAGACCCAGTACTTC	CASSWWMGARETQYF
TRBV13	TRBJ1-4	.	.	TGTGCCAGCAGCTTAAGGTCAGACTTAAATGAAAAACTGTTTTTT	CASSLRSDLNEKLFF
TRBV2	TRBJ1-5	.	.	TGTGCCAGCAGAGCCGGGCAGGGTGGCAATCAGCCCCAGCATTTT	CASRAGQGGNQPQHF